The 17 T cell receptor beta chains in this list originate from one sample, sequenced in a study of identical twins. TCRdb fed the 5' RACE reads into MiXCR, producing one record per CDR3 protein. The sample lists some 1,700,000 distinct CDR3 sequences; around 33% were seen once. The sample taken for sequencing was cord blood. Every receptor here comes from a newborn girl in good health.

Written as DNA, the CDR3 is TGTGCCGGCAGCATTGCACGGACAGGGCGACCTGAGGACTACACCTTC. Protein: CAGSIARTGRPEDYTF. V usage is TRBV21-1 and J usage is TRBJ1-2; the table assigns TRBD1, which was not confirmed against the DNA. TRBV21-1 is a pseudogene segment. This CDR3 comprises 16 residues.

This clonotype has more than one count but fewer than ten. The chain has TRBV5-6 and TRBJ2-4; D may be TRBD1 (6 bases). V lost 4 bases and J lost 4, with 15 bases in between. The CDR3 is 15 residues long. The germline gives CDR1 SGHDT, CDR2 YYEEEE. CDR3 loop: CASSADRYPKNIQYF. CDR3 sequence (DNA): TGTGCCAGCAGCGCGGACAGATATCCTAAAAACATTCAGTACTTC.

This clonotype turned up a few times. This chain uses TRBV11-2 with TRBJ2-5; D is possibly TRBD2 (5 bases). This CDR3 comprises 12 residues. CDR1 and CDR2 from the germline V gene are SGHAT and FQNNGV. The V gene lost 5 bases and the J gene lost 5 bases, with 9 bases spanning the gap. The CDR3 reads CASSPADETQYF. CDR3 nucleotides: TGTGCCAGCAGCCCAGCGGATGAGACCCAGTACTTC. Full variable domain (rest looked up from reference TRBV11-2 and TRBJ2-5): EAGVAQSPRYKIIEKRQSVAFWCNPISGHATLYWYQQILGQGPKLLIQFQNNGVVDDSQLPKDRFSAERLKGVDSTLKIQPAKLEDSAVYLCASSPADETQYFGPGTRLLVL.

As DNA, the CDR3 is TGTGCCAGCAGTTTTCGGCTAGCGGGAGGCCTTATCGACGAGCAGTACTTC. The encoded protein is CASSFRLAGGLIDEQYF. The genes are TRBV28 and TRBJ2-7; the match to TRBD2 covers 11 bases. V lost 3 bases, J lost 5 bases, and 12 bases stayed unmatched. Germline V CDR1 and CDR2: MDHEN, SYDVKM. CDR3 length: 17 residues.

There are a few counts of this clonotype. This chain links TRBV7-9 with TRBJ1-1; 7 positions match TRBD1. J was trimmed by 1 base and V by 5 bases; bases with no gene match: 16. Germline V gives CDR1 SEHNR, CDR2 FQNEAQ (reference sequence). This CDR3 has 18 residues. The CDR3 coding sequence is TGTGCCAGCAGCGAGGCGGGGACAGCCCCCCGTACGAACACTGAAGCTTTCTTT. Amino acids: CASSEAGTAPRTNTEAFF.

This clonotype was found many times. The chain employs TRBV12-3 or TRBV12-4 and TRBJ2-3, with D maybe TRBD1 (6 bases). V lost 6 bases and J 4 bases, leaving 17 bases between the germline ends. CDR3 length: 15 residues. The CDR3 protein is CASSFQGKGADTQYF. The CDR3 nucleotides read TGTGCCAGCAGCTTCCAAGGAAAGGGGGCAGATACGCAGTATTTT.

The CDR3: CASSKSPGQSRPSSYEQYF. CDR3 nucleotides: TGTGCCAGCAGCAAATCGCCGGGACAGTCACGACCTAGCTCCTACGAGCAGTACTTC. This chain connects TRBV21-1 to TRBJ2-7; TRBD1, as called in the table, went unchecked against the DNA. TRBV21-1 is deemed a pseudogene. CDR3 length: 19 amino acids.

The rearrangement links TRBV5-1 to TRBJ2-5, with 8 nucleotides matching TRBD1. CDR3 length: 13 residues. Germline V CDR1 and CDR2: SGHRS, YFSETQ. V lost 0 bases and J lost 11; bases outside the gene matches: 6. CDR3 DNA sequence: TGCGCCAGCAGCTTGGAAGGGACAGGTGAGCAGTACTTC. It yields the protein CASSLEGTGEQYF.

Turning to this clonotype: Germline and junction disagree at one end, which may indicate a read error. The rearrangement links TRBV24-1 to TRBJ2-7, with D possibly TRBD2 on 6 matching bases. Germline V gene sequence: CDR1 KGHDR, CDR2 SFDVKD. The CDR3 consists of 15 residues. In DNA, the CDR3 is TGTGCCACCAGTGTCGGTAGCGGAGGATCCTACGATCAGTACTTC. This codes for CATSVGSGGSYDQYF.

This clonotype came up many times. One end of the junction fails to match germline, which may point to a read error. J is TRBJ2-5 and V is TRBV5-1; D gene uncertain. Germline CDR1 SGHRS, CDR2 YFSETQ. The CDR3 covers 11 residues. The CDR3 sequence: CASSSKETQYF. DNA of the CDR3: TGTGCCAGCAGTTCTAAAGAGACCCAGTACTTC.

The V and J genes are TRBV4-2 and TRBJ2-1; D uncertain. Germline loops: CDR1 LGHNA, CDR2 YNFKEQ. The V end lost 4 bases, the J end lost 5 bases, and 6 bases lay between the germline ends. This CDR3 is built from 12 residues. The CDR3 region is CASSLDDNEQFF. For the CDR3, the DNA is TGTGCCAGCAGCCTGGATGACAATGAGCAGTTCTTC.

The CDR3: CASSQFNQREGLIDTQYF. The CDR3 nucleotides are TGTGCCAGCAGCCAATTTAATCAGCGGGAGGGCCTAATAGATACGCAGTATTTT. The rearrangement joins TRBV3-1 to TRBJ2-3; the match to TRBD2 covers 10 bases. The CDR3 has 18 amino acids. V was pared by 2 bases and J by 5 bases, with 13 bases of the junction left unmatched. From germline, CDR1 is LGHDT and CDR2 YNNKEL (reference sequence).

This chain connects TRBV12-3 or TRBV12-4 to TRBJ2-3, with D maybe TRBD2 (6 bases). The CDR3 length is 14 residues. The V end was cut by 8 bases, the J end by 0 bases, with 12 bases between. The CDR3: CASGIAASTDTQYF. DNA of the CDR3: TGTGCCAGCGGGATAGCGGCTAGCACAGATACGCAGTATTTT.

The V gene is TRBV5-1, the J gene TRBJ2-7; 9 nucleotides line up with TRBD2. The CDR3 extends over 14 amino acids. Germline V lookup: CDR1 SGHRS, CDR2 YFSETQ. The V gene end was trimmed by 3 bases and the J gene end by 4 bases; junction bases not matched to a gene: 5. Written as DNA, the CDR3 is TGCGCCAGCAGCTCCGGGACTAGCCAGTACGAGCAGTACTTC. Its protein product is CASSSGTSQYEQYF.

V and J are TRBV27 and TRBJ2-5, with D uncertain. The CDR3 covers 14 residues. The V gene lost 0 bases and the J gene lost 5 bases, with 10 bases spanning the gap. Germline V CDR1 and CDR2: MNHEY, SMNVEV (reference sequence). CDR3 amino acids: CASSLSRVTETQYF. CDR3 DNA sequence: TGTGCCAGCAGTTTATCTCGGGTAACGGAGACCCAGTACTTC.

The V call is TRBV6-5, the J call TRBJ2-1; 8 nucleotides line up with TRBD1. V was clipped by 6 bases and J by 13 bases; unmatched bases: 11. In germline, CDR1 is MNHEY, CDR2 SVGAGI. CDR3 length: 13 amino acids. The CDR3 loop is CASSPYRGETQFF. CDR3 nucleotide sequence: TGTGCCAGCAGCCCCTACAGGGGGGAGACCCAGTTCTTC.

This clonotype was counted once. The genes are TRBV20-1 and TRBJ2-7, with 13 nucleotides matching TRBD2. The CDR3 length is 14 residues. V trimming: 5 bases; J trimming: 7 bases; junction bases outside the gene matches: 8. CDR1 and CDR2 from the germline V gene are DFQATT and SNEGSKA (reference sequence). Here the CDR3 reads CSASGTSGIDEQYF. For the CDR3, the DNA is TGCAGTGCTTCCGGGACTAGCGGGATCGATGAGCAGTACTTC.